This T cell receptor (beta chain) was identified during a study of T cell repertoires in cytomegalovirus infection. About the study: CMV infection together with matching HLA type was indicated by public TCR beta signatures.

MiXCR, run by TCRdb on the reads, gives a single entry per CDR3 protein. This sample carries almost 550,000 distinct CDR3 sequences, 16% of them seen once, and the ten largest clones take more than 20%. V lost 0 bases and J 1 base, leaving 12 bases between the germline ends. Germline CDR1 reads MNHEY; CDR2 reads SVGAGI. The CDR3 has 16 residues. This clonotype was observed at least ten times. What it binds is unknown. General study findings and limits: Cumulative public TCR beta family frequency identified CMV carriers with the relevant HLA. What dominated the ex vivo response were HLA-C-restricted CMV-specific TCR beta clonotypes.

The sequence was collected from a human donor in good health (CMV status not recorded). Some clones in this sample may be carry-over from other donors' samples. This chain uses TRBV6-5 with TRBJ2-5; D is perhaps TRBD2 (5 bases). The sample was CD8+ T cells from PBMCs. The CDR3 spells CASSYSGPRVQETQYF. CDR3 sequence (DNA): TGTGCCAGCAGTTACTCCGGACCGAGGGTCCAAGAGACCCAGTACTTC.